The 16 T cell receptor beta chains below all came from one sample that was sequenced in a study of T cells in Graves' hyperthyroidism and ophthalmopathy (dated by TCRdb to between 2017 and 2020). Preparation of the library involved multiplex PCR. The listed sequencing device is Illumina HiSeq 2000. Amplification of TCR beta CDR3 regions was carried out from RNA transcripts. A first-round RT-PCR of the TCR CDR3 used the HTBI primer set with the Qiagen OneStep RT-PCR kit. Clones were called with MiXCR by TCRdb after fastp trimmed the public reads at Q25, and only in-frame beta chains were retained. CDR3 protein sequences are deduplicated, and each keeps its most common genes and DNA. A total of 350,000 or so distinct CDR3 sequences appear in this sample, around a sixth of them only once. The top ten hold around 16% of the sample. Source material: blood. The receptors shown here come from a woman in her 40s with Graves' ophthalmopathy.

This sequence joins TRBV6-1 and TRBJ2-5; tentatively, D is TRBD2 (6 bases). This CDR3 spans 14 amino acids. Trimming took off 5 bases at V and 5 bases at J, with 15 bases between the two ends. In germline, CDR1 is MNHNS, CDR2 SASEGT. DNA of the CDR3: TGTGCCAGCAGTCTAACTAGCTGGGGTGAGACCCAGTACTTC. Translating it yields CASSLTSWGETQYF.

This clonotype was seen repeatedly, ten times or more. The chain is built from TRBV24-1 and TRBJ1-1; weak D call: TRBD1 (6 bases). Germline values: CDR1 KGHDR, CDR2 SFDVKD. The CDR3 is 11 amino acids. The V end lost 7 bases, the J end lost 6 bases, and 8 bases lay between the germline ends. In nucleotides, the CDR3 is TGTGCCACCAGACAGGGTTCTGAAGCTTTCTTT. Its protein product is CATRQGSEAFF.

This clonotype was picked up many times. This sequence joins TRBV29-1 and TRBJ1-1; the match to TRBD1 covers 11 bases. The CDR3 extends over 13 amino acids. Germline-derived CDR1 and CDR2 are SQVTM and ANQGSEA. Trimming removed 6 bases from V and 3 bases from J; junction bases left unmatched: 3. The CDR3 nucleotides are TGCAGCGTGGACAGGGGGCAGGACACTGAAGCTTTCTTT. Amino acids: CSVDRGQDTEAFF.

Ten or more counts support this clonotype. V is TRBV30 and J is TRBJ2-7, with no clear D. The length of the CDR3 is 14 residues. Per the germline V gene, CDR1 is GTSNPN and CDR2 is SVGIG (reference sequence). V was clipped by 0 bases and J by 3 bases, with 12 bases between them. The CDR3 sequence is CAWSVPGLNYEQYF. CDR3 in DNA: TGTGCCTGGAGTGTACCCGGGCTGAACTACGAGCAGTACTTC.

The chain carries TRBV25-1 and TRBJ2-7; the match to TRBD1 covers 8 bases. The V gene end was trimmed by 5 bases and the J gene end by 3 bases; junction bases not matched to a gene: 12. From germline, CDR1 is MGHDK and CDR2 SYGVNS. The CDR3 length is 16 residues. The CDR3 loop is CASSLTPTGTGYEQYF. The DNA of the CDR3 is TGTGCCAGCAGTTTAACTCCAACCGGGACAGGCTACGAGCAGTACTTC.

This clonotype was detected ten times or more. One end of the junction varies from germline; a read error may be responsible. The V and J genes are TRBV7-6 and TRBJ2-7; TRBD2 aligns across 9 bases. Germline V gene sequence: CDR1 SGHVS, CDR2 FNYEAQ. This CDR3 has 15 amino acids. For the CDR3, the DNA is TGTGCCAGCAGTTTAGCGGGAGAGAGCTCCTACGAGCAGTACTTC. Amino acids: CASSLAGESSYEQYF.

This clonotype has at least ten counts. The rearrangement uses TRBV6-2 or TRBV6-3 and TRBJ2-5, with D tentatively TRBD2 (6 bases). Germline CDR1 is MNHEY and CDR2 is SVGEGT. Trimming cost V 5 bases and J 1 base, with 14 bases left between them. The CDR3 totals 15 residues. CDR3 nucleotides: TGTGCCAGCAGTCGGCCCCTTAGCGGCCAAGAGACCCAGTACTTC. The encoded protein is CASSRPLSGQETQYF.

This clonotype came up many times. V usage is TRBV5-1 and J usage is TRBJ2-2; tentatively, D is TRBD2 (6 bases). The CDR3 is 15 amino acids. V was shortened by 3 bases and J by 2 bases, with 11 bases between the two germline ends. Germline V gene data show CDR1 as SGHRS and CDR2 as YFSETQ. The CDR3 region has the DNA TGCGCCAGCAGCTCGGGGGTGACTAACACCGGGGAGCTGTTTTTT. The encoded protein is CASSSGVTNTGELFF.

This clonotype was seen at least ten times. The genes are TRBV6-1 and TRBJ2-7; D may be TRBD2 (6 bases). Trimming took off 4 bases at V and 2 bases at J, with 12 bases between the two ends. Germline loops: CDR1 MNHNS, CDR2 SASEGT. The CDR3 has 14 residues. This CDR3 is CASSGREPPYEQYF. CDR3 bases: TGTGCCAGCAGTGGACGGGAGCCTCCCTACGAGCAGTACTTC.

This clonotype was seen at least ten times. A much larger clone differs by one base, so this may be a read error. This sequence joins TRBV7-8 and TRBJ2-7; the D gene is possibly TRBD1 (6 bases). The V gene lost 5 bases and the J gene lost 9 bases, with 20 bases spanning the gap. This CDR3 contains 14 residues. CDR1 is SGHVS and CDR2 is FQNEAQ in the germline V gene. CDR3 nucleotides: TGTGCCAGCAGCCAACTAGGGGGAGACTTCGGGCAGTACTTC. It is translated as CASSQLGGDFGQYF.

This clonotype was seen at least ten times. The CDR3 sequence: CAISGTGELYTGELFF. The CDR3 nucleotides are TGTGCCATCAGTGGGACAGGGGAGTTGTACACCGGGGAGCTGTTTTTT. The chain couples TRBV10-3 to TRBJ2-2; 9 bases are shared with TRBD1. Trimming removed 4 bases from V and 3 bases from J; junction bases left unmatched: 6. The CDR3 totals 16 residues. Germline V gene data show CDR1 as ENHRY and CDR2 as SYGVKD.

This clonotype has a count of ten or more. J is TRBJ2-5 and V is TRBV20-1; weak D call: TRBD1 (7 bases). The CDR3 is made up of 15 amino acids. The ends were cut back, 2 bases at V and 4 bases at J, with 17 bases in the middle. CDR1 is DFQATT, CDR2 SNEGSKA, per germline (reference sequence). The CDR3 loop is CSARPSDRDIETQYF. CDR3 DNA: TGCAGTGCTAGACCTAGCGACAGGGACATAGAGACCCAGTACTTC.

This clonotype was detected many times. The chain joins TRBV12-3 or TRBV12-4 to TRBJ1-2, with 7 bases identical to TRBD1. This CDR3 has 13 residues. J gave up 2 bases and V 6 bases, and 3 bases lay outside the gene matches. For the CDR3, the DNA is TGTGCCAGCAGGCCGACAGGGAACTATGGCTACACCTTC. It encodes CASRPTGNYGYTF.

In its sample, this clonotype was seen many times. The CDR3 region is CASSMSSGGTYEQYF. The CDR3 bases are TGTGCCAGTAGTATGTCTAGCGGGGGGACCTACGAGCAGTACTTC. The chain has TRBV19 and TRBJ2-7, with 11 bases lining up with TRBD2. After removal of 3 bases from V and 2 bases from J, the junction contained 3 bases not matched to a gene. CDR1 and CDR2 (germline): LNHDA, SQIVND (reference sequence). The CDR3 is 15 amino acids. Filled out from reference TRBV19 and TRBJ2-7, the complete variable domain reads DGGITQSPKYLFRKEGQNVTLSCEQNLNHDAMYWYRQDPGQGLRLIYYSQIVNDFQKGDIAEGYSVSREKKESFPLTVTSAQKNPTAFYLCASSMSSGGTYEQYFGPGTRLTVT.

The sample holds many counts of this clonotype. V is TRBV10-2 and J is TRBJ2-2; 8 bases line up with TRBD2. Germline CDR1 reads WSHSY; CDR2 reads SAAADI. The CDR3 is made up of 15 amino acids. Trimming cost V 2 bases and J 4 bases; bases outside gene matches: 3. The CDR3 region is CASSETGTSTGELFF. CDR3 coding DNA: TGCGCCAGCAGTGAGACGGGGACTAGCACCGGGGAGCTGTTTTTT.

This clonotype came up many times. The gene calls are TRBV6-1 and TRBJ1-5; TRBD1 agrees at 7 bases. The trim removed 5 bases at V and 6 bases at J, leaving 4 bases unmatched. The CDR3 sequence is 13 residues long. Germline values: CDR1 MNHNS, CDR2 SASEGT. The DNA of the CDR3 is TGTGCCAGCAGTCCAGGGGGATTTCAGCCCCAGCATTTT. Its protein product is CASSPGGFQPQHF.